This T cell receptor beta chain appears in the sequencing data of a study of metastatic and nonmetastatic thyroid tumors. General study results and limits: Significantly higher TCR beta diversity was reportedly seen in malignant thyroid tumors than benign nodules, in blood and tumor.

No treatment had been given to any patient before thyroid surgery. This clone came up many times. The antigen is undetermined. Germline CDR1 reads MNHNS; CDR2 reads SASEGT. V gave up 10 bases and J gave up 0 bases, with 16 bases separating them. This CDR3 has 16 amino acids. How the authors handled the data: The study's classifier, a distant-metastasis tool for papillary thyroid cancer, was built using CDR3 differences across clinicopathological groups. TCRdb re-called the PCR reads with MiXCR. The V and J calls reflect TCRdb's pipeline rather than the authors' work. The sample lists some 64,000 clones; 4% to 4.5% were seen once.

This chain links TRBV6-1 with TRBJ1-6; no clear D. The sample was blood. The clonotype comes from a female donor with papillary thyroid cancer or a benign thyroid nodule (not recorded which). Some clones in this sample may be carry-over from other donors' samples. The CDR3 DNA follows: TGTGCCACTCGGGGAGAATCGAGCTCCTATAATTCACCCCTCCACTTT. Its protein product is CATRGESSSYNSPLHF.